This TCR beta chain was found in a study of blood T cells in healthy people across ages. Findings of the study overall: Diversity of TCR beta per million T cells declined in a roughly linear way with age.

Researchers report isolating at least 6 million PBMCs per sample. CDR1 KGHDR and CDR2 SFDVKD come from the germline V gene. V was shortened by 4 bases and J by 1 base, with 14 bases between the two germline ends. The CDR3 has 16 amino acids. Together with a sample-barcoded 5' primer, a J-beta primer mix was included in a second PCR lasting about 7 to 11 cycles. TCRdb independently ran MiXCR on the 5' RACE reads; one entry per CDR3 protein. This table has roughly 1,800,000 distinct CDR3 sequences, 49% appearing once. This clonotype came up a few times. Its specificity is not known. The rearrangement links TRBV24-1 to TRBJ2-3; a possible D gene is TRBD2 (6 bases). Sample: blood. This receptor was identified in a woman in her 40s in good health. CDR3 bases: TGTGCCACCAGTGACCCCACTAGCCTCGGCACAGATACGCAGTATTTT. It specifies CATSDPTSLGTDTQYF.